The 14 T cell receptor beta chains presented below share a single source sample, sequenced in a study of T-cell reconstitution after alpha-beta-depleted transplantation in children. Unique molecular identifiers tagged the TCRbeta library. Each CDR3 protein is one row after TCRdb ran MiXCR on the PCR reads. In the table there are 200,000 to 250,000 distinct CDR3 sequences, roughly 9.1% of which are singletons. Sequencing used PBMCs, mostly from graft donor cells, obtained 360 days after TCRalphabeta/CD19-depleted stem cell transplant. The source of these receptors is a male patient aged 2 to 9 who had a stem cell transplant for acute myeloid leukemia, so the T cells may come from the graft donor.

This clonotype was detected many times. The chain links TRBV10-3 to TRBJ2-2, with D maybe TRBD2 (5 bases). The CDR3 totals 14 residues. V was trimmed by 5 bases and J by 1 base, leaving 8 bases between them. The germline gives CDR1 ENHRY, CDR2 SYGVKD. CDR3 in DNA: TGTGCCATCAGTAGTCGGGAGAACACCGGGGAGCTGTTTTTT. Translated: CAISSRENTGELFF.

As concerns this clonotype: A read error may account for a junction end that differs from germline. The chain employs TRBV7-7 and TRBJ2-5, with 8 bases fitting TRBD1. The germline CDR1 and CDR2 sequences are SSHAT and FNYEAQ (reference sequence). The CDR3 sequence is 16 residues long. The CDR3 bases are TGTGCTAGCAGCTTAGTAGGAGGACAGGGAGAGGAGACCCAGTACTTC. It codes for CASSLVGGQGEETQYF.

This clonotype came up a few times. CDR3 residues: CASSLVPGLSEQYF. CDR3 bases: TGTGCCAGCAGCTTAGTCCCCGGGCTGTCCGAGCAGTACTTC. The chain has TRBV7-9 and TRBJ2-7; no clear D. The CDR3 is 14 amino acids. The ends were cut back, 1 base at V and 6 bases at J, with 13 bases in the middle. In germline, CDR1 is SEHNR, CDR2 FQNEAQ (reference sequence).

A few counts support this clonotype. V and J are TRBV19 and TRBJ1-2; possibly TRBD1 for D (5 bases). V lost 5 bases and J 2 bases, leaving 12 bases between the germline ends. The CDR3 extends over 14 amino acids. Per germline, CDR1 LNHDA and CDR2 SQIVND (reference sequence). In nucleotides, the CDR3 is TGTGCCAGTAGTGTCGGGACGGACAACTATGGCTACACCTTC. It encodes CASSVGTDNYGYTF.

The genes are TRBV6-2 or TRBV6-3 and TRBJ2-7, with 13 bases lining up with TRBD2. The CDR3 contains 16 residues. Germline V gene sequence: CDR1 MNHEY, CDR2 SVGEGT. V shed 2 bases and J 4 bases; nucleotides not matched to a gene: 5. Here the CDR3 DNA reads TGTGCCAGCAGTTACGGGACTAGCGGGACGATATACGAGCAGTACTTC. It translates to CASSYGTSGTIYEQYF.

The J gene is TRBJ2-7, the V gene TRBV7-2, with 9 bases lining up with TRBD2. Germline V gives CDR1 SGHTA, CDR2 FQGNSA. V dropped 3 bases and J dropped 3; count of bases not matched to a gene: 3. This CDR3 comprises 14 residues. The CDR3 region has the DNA TGTGCCAGCAGCTTTAGCGGGGGAGGCTACGAGCAGTACGTC. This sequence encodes CASSFSGGGYEQYV.

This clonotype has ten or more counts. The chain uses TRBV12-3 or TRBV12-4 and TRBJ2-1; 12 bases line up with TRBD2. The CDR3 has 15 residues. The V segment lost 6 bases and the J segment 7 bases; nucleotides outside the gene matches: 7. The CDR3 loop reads CASSLAGGFWNEQFF. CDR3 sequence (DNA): TGTGCCAGCAGCCTAGCGGGAGGGTTTTGGAATGAGCAGTTCTTC.

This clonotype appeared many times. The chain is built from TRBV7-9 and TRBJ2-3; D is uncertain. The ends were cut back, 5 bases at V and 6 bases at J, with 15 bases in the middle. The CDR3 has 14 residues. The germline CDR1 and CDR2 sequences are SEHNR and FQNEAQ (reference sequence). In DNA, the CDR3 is TGTGCCAGCAGCCTAGTGGCCACGCCGGATACGCAGTATTTT. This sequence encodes CASSLVATPDTQYF.

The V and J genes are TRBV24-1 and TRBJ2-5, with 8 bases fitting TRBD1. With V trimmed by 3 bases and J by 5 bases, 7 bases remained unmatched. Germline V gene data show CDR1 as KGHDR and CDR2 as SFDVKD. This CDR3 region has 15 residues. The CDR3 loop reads CATSDPRTGKETQYF. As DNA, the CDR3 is TGTGCCACCAGTGATCCCCGGACAGGGAAGGAGACCCAGTACTTC.

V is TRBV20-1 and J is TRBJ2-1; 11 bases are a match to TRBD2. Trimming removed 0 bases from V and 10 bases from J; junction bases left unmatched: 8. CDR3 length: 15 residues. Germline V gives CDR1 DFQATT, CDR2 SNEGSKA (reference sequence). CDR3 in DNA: TGCAGTGCTAGAGAGGGGACTAGCGGCCCCCGGGAGCAGTTCTTC. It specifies CSAREGTSGPREQFF.

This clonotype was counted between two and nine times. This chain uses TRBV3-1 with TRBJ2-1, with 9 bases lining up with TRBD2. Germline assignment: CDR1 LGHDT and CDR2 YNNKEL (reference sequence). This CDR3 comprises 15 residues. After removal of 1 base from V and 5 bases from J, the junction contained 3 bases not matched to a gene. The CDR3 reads CASSQGVAGDNEQFF. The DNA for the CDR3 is TGTGCCAGCAGCCAAGGGGTAGCGGGAGACAATGAGCAGTTCTTC.

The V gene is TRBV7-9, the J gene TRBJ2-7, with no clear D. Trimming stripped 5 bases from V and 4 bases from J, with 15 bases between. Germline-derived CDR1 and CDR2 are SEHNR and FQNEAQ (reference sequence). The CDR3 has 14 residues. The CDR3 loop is CASSPFDGAYEQYF. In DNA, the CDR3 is TGTGCCAGCAGCCCCTTCGACGGAGCTTACGAGCAGTACTTC.

The CDR3 bases are TGTGCCAGCGCCCGGCAGGGAGGCAATCAGCCCCAGCATTTT. Its protein is CASARQGGNQPQHF. The chain carries TRBV7-2 and TRBJ1-5; D possibly corresponds to TRBD1 (5 bases). The V gene's germline CDR1 is SGHTA and CDR2 FQGNSA. Trimming took 8 bases from V and 2 from J, leaving 13 bases between them. The length of the CDR3 is 14 residues.

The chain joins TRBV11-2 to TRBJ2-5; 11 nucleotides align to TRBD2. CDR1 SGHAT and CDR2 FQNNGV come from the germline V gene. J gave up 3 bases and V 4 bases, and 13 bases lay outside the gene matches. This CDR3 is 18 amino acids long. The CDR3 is CASSSRLAGGPGKETQYF. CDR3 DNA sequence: TGTGCCAGCAGCTCACGATTAGCGGGAGGGCCCGGAAAAGAGACCCAGTACTTC.